This T cell receptor beta chain was observed in a study of blood T cell repertoires in COVID-19. The CDR3 runs 14 residues. The V gene end was trimmed by 4 bases and the J gene end by 8 bases; junction bases not matched to a gene: 8. Germline CDR1 is GTSNPN and CDR2 is SVGIG (reference sequence). Generated by immunoSEQ multiplex PCR, the TCRdb table keeps only in-frame clones and is missing some. The table lists a few hundred thousand clones, roughly 86% of them singletons. The V gene is TRBV30, the J gene TRBJ2-1; TRBD2 matches at 10 bases. Sequenced: peripheral blood. The source of this sequence is a woman in her thirties with COVID-19, enrolled during active disease. CDR3 amino acids: CAWNPGLAMDEQFF. CDR3 in DNA: TGTGCCTGGAATCCGGGACTAGCGATGGATGAGCAGTTCTTC.